Described below is a single T cell receptor beta chain sequence and its context. This clonotype has ten or more counts. Which antigen it targets is not known. No per-base quality is available; no much larger clone lies one base away. This sample was taken from a study of T cells in Graves' hyperthyroidism and ophthalmopathy (dated by TCRdb to between 2018 and 2021). For context, the study as a whole: Peripheral blood samples were taken at the time of initial diagnosis, prior to any treatment. Prospective prediction of ophthalmopathy was tested in an independent validation cohort consisting of roughly 19 hyperthyroidism patients and some 15 patients who later progressed to ophthalmopathy. Once sampling was done, hyperthyroidism patients were given methimazole at a starting dose of 30 mg daily, whereas ophthalmopathy patients were given high-dose intravenous methylprednisolone. In over five Graves' hyperthyroidism patients, the study also compared T-cell repertoires from thyroid tissue with T-cell repertoires from blood. For training and testing, the 100 or so patients in the discovery cohort were randomly divided in a 7:3 ratio. The paper describes TCR Vbeta CDR3 sequencing of 120 to 150 peripheral blood samples, made up of about 41 ophthalmopathy patients, approximately 76 hyperthyroidism patients and some 17 progressor patients. To identify TCR V-J signatures that set the groups apart, the researchers used a discovery cohort of 100 patients, made up of under 45 with Graves' ophthalmopathy and 57 with stable Graves' hyperthyroidism. General findings and caveats noted by the study authors: Sample size was not statistically predetermined, and blinding of investigators to group allocation was not performed. Most expanded thyroid clonotypes (frequency above 0.001) were also found in blood, which suggests that blood repertoires may mirror thyroid immune responses. In cross-validation, a model built on a 13 V-J signature told ophthalmopathy apart from stable hyperthyroidism with 85% to 90% sensitivity and roughly 81% specificity, and in testing the same model reached 80%/75%. In validation, the model predicted progression to ophthalmopathy a median of roughly 6.1 months before onset, with approximately 68% sensitivity and about 72% specificity.

Stable Graves' hyperthyroidism was defined as the absence of progression to ophthalmopathy over 18 months of follow-up. Hyperthyroidism patients were aged 18 to 65 years and newly diagnosed, with disease duration of less than 2 months. The study excluded patients with uncontrolled infections, other autoimmune diseases, pregnancy or lactation. Diagnoses were based on clinical symptoms, serum thyroxine and TRAb, thyroid ultrasound and orbital computed tomography. PBMCs were isolated from about 10 ml of fresh peripheral blood by Ficoll-Paque density gradient centrifugation. Total RNA was extracted with Trizol reagent, and quality was checked on an Agilent 2100 Bioanalyzer. Spanning cysteine to phenylalanine, the CDR3 consists of 15 amino acids. The sequence is cut down to CDR3 DNA, 45 bases in frame from base 1. Taken from the germline V gene (reference sequence), the CDR1 and CDR2 loops are DFQATT and SNEGSKA. Relative to germline, V is missing 2 bases and J is missing 4 bases, with 8 bases of the junction outside any gene match.

The TCR beta CDR3 regions were amplified from RNA transcripts. For the first round of RT-PCR on the TCR CDR3, the HTBI primer set was used together with the Qiagen OneStep RT-PCR kit. Libraries were constructed in a second round of multiplex PCR, after which size selection and purification were carried out. Sequencing of the libraries was done on an Illumina HiSeq2000 using paired-end 100 bp reads. The study's processing was this. SOAPnuke was used to process the raw data, removing reads that contained adapters or uncalled bases, had a mean Phred below 15, or lacked an exact match to the constant primer or identifier. COPE v1.2.5 was used to merge the high-quality paired reads, and each unique nucleotide sequence was defined as a clonotype. MiTCR v1.1 was used to align clonotypes to the IMGT TRBV, TRBD and TRBJ reference segments. Only V-J combinations with frequency above 0.0001, covering about 99% of repertoires, were analysed. A TCS score was defined as the ratio of F50 (clonal expansion) to E x V (chaos), with BLOSUM62-based TCRdist applied between CDR3 peptides within each V-J. Welch's t-statistics and random forest reduced roughly 540 V-J features to 13, which were used in a naive Bayes classifier (R e1071). The public reads were reprocessed in TCRdb via fastp at Q25 and MiXCR, keeping in-frame beta chains. Identical CDR3 protein sequences are pooled into one entry, listed with their most common genes and DNA. TCRdb's processing, not the authors', yielded these V and J calls. This sample holds some 770,000 distinct CDR3 sequences; about a sixth were observed only once. The top ten constitute around 8.1% of the sample.

The chain is encoded by TRBV20-1 joined to TRBJ2-7; 10 of the junction bases match TRBD2. The sequenced material came from blood. This TCR was sampled from a man younger than 35 with Graves' hyperthyroidism. For the CDR3, the sequence is CSARPRTSGGYEQYF. The DNA reads TGCAGTGCTAGACCCCGGACTAGCGGAGGGTACGAGCAGTACTTC.